The 16 T cell receptor beta chains below all came from one sample that was sequenced in a study of T cell responses to AZD1222 COVID-19 vaccine. Only in-frame clones appear in the TCRdb table, and some are missing; sequencing was by immunoSEQ multiplex PCR. The data contain roughly 79,000 clones, about 92% of them singletons. The sample in question was peripheral blood, obtained on day 0 of MenACWY control vaccination. These receptors originate from an adult in good health.

This chain uses TRBV6-5 with TRBJ1-6; TRBD1 matches at 8 bases. CDR1 and CDR2 (germline): MNHEY, SVGAGI. J lost 9 bases, V lost 6 bases, and 10 bases had no gene match. The CDR3 runs to 15 residues. The CDR3 nucleotides read TGTGCCAGCAGCGACGGACAGGGCGGGGGTTCACCCCTCCACTTT. Encoded protein: CASSDGQGGGSPLHF.

The rearrangement joins TRBV19 to TRBJ2-2; maybe TRBD1 (5 bases). The CDR3 is made up of 16 amino acids. The germline CDR1 and CDR2 sequences are LNHDA and SQIVND (reference sequence). Trimming took 5 bases from V and 0 from J, leaving 13 bases between them. CDR3 protein: CASSDGQLANTGELFF. Here the CDR3 DNA reads TGTGCCAGTAGTGATGGACAACTCGCGAACACCGGGGAGCTGTTTTTT.

J is TRBJ1-2 and V is TRBV10-3, with TRBD1 matching 7 bases. The CDR3 is 14 amino acids. Trimming removed 2 bases from V and 2 bases from J; junction bases left unmatched: 2. Germline V gene data show CDR1 as ENHRY and CDR2 as SYGVKD. The CDR3 region has the DNA TGTGCCATCAGTGAGCAACAGGGGAACTATGGCTACACCTTC. It yields the protein CAISEQQGNYGYTF.

The CDR3 sequence: CASSPSSGSSYNEQFF. Here the CDR3 DNA reads TGCGCCAGCAGCCCCTCCAGCGGGAGCTCCTACAATGAGCAGTTCTTC. The gene calls are TRBV5-1 and TRBJ2-1; TRBD2 matches at 8 bases. Germline-derived CDR1 and CDR2 are SGHRS and YFSETQ. The V segment lost 4 bases and the J segment 0 bases; nucleotides outside the gene matches: 6. This CDR3 spans 16 amino acids.

The rearrangement joins TRBV3-1 (or the pseudogene TRBV3-2) to TRBJ2-7, with D tentatively TRBD2 (6 bases). CDR3 length: 14 amino acids. Germline CDR1 and CDR2: LGHDT and YNNKEL (reference sequence). The ends were cut back, 1 base at V and 1 base at J, with 8 bases in the middle. The CDR3 protein is CASSQGLVSYEQYF. CDR3 coding DNA: TGTGCCAGCAGCCAAGGACTAGTATCCTACGAGCAGTACTTC.

This clone appeared a single time. DNA for the CDR3: TGTGCCAGCAGCCAAGATGGCGGCCCCTATGGCTACACCTTC. Its protein is CASSQDGGPYGYTF. This chain links TRBV3-1 (or the pseudogene TRBV3-2) with TRBJ1-2; D not certain. V lost 0 bases and J lost 4, with 9 bases in between. In germline, CDR1 is LGHDT, CDR2 YNNKEL (reference sequence). The CDR3 has 14 amino acids.

The gene calls are TRBV19 and TRBJ2-1; 12 nucleotides align to TRBD2. The CDR3 has 15 amino acids. Germline V lookup: CDR1 LNHDA, CDR2 SQIVND (reference sequence). J was trimmed by 5 bases and V by 11 bases; bases with no gene match: 10. The CDR3 here is CASTPRTSGNNEQFF. The DNA for the CDR3 is TGTGCCTCCACCCCGCGGACTAGCGGGAACAATGAGCAGTTCTTC. The variable domain in full, completed from reference TRBV19 and TRBJ2-1, reads DGGITQSPKYLFRKEGQNVTLSCEQNLNHDAMYWYRQDPGQGLRLIYYSQIVNDFQKGDIAEGYSVSREKKESFPLTVTSAQKNPTAFYLCASTPRTSGNNEQFFGPGTRLTVL.

The V gene is TRBV18, the J gene TRBJ2-6, with D unclear. The germline V gene has CDR1 KGHSH and CDR2 LQKENI. The V and J ends lost 3 bases and 0 bases respectively, with 3 bases between them. The CDR3 has 14 residues. The CDR3: CASSPDSGANVLTF. CDR3 nucleotide sequence: TGTGCCAGCTCACCGGACTCTGGGGCCAACGTCCTGACTTTC.

The chain has TRBV12-3 or TRBV12-4 and TRBJ1-2, with D possibly matching TRBD1 (5 bases). The V end was cut by 2 bases, the J end by 4 bases, with 5 bases between. The CDR3 is 12 amino acids. The CDR3 here is CASSLTGYGYTF. In nucleotides, the CDR3 is TGTGCCAGCAGTTTAACAGGCTATGGCTACACCTTC.

This sequence joins TRBV6-5 and TRBJ2-7; 8 bases agree with TRBD2. The CDR3 runs 14 residues. Germline V lookup: CDR1 MNHEY, CDR2 SVGAGI. After removal of 7 bases from V and 4 bases from J, the junction contained 9 bases not matched to a gene. In DNA form, the CDR3 reads TGTGCCAGCAAGCCAAGCGGGAGTAGGTACGAGCAGTACTTC. It yields the protein CASKPSGSRYEQYF.

V and J are TRBV7-2 and TRBJ2-4; D is unresolved. The germline gives CDR1 SGHTA, CDR2 FQGNSA. CDR3 length equals 13 residues. The ends were cut back, 5 bases at V and 7 bases at J, with 12 bases in the middle. This CDR3 is CASSAPSRNIQYF. CDR3 DNA: TGTGCCAGCAGCGCCCCATCGCGCAACATTCAGTACTTC.

The CDR3 DNA reads as TGTGCCACCAGTGGTCCGGGACAGGGGGCCGGGGATGAGCAGTTCTTC. Translating gives CATSGPGQGAGDEQFF. The gene calls are TRBV24-1 and TRBJ2-1, with 12 bases matching TRBD1. Germline trimming cut 5 bases from V and 8 bases from J; bases unmatched to any gene: 9. The length of the CDR3 is 16 residues. Germline V gives CDR1 KGHDR, CDR2 SFDVKD.

The chain has TRBV27 and TRBJ2-3; D might be TRBD1 (5 bases). V was pared by 1 base and J by 6 bases, with 17 bases between. This CDR3 is built from 16 residues. Per germline, CDR1 MNHEY and CDR2 SMNVEV (reference sequence). In DNA, the CDR3 is TGTGCCAGCAGTTTATTGGAAAGGGGATTTGGGGATACGCAGTATTTT. Its protein product is CASSLLERGFGDTQYF.

The chain uses TRBV19 and TRBJ2-4, with D uncertain. Trimming took 3 bases from V and 0 from J, leaving 12 bases between them. CDR1 and CDR2 (germline): LNHDA, SQIVND (reference sequence). This CDR3 region has 16 residues. CDR3 DNA sequence: TGTGCCAGTAGTATTGTAGGCTCGGTAGCCAAAAACATTCAGTACTTC. The encoded protein is CASSIVGSVAKNIQYF.

The chain employs TRBV6-6 and TRBJ2-1; D uncertain. Germline V gene data show CDR1 as MNHNY and CDR2 as SVGAGI (reference sequence). V lost 5 bases and J 3 bases, leaving 20 bases between the germline ends. The CDR3 runs 17 residues. Here the CDR3 reads CASSRNRSGKNYNEQFF. Here the CDR3 DNA reads TGTGCCAGCAGTCGGAATCGGTCAGGCAAAAACTACAATGAGCAGTTCTTC.

The V and J genes are TRBV9 and TRBJ2-5; D might be TRBD1 (7 bases). With 1 base removed from V and 2 bases from J, the gap between germline ends came to 21 bases. The CDR3 spans 18 residues. CDR1 is SGDLS, CDR2 YYNGEE, per germline. The CDR3 loop is CASSVKPGGFGSQETQYF. In DNA, the CDR3 is TGTGCCAGCAGCGTAAAACCAGGGGGGTTTGGGTCACAAGAGACCCAGTACTTC.